This TCR beta chain came from a study of tumor-infiltrating lymphocytes in primary liver carcinoma (TCRdb year 2017). As for the study more broadly: Of the five patients, three men and two women aged 30 to 69 years, four had hepatocellular carcinoma and one had combined HCC and intrahepatic cholangiocarcinoma. The five patients had tumors staged T1-T3 N0M0, with maximum diameters ranging from roughly 4.2 to 10 cm. Each sample produced about 3.5 to 8 million productive TCRbeta reads, and read depth showed no significant difference between tissue types. The study combined TCRbeta repertoire sequencing, expression microarrays and whole-exome sequencing across five regions of each liver tumor, with adjacent normal tissue and blood. TCRbeta repertoire sequencing covered 35 specimens from 5 patients: roughly 25 tumor regions, 5 adjacent noncancerous liver tissues and 5 peripheral blood samples. Agilent mRNA microarray profiling was performed on the roughly 27 tumor region samples to relate TCRbeta repertoire diversity to the local molecular phenotype. High reproducibility was observed for the technical replicate repertoires, with mean shared-clone rates near 0.89 and correlation coefficients above 0.95. Overall study results and their limits: With just a handful of patients in the study, the authors point out that the findings should be validated in a larger study. Comparison of CD4+ and CD8+ T cell repertoires was precluded by the use of bulk unsorted samples. The top 250 clones accounted for a significantly greater share of the repertoire in tumors than in blood (p = 0.039). Because only the TCR beta chain was sequenced and unpaired alpha chains were not captured, true repertoire diversity is likely underestimated. Only about 7.5-24% of top clones were present in all five regions of a tumor, suggesting spatial heterogeneity of tumor-infiltrating T cells. Repertoire overlap was found to be higher between tumor regions (mean approximately 35%) than between tumor-adjacent (around 17%) or tumor-blood (around 14%) pairs, consistent with antigen-driven expansion.

The V and J ends are trimmed by 0 bases and 5 bases, leaving 12 bases between them. Taken from cysteine to phenylalanine, the CDR3 has 15 residues. This entry keeps only the CDR3 DNA: 45 bases, framed from base 1. CDR1 and CDR2, per the germline V gene, are LGHNA and YSLEER. With regard to this clonotype: Its target antigen remains unknown. Base qualities are not at hand, and no much larger clone is one base apart.

Without any cell sorting, total RNA and DNA were extracted together from roughly 21-30 mg of bulk tissue using the AllPrep DNA/RNA mini kit. Between November 2015 and 2016, 4 to 6 patients in China with histopathologically diagnosed primary liver carcinoma had surgical resection. Chronic HBV infection was present in the patients, and the patients were treatment-naive at sampling. Each tumor was sampled at five spatially separated regions: the tumor centre plus the superior, inferior, left-lateral and right-lateral poles. According to histology, viable tumor cells made up more than 80% of every tumor sample. Fresh tumor and adjacent tissue pieces were bisected; one half was stored in RNAlater at -80°C, the other sent for histology. Using a constant-region primer and ProtoScript II reverse transcriptase, TCRbeta-specific cDNA was reverse-transcribed from 500 ng total RNA. The TCRbeta libraries were prepared through three rounds of nested multiplex PCR following a slightly modified ARM-PCR procedure. The first two PCR rounds used multiplex TRBV1-TRBV30 forward primers with a Cbeta reverse primer, each for approximately 9 cycles. Sample barcodes and Illumina adapters were added in a final 25-cycle PCR with Deep VentR polymerase. Before sequencing, amplicons of 200-500 bp were gel-purified using a QIAquick gel extraction kit. An Illumina HiSeq 2500 was used to sequence the TCRbeta amplicons, generating 250-bp paired-end reads. As for how the authors treated the data: Reads were quality-trimmed with Trimmomatic v0.33, and paired reads were merged with FLASH v1.2.11 to recover full CDR3 sequences. V, D and J germline segments were assigned to the rearranged TCRbeta sequences using MiGEC v1.2.1b. VDJtools v1.0.0 computed clonotype statistics and Shannon-Wiener diversity indices. To reduce sampling bias, subsequent analyses other than the diversity analysis used only the 250 most abundant clonotypes in each sample. The raw public reads went through TCRdb reprocessing: fastp at Q25, MiXCR clone calling, in-frame beta chains kept. Duplicate CDR3 protein sequences are folded into a single record with the most common DNA and genes. These V and J calls rely on TCRdb rather than the paper's analysis. The sample includes roughly 190,000 distinct CDR3 sequences, with roughly 80% observed a single time. 15% to 20% of the sample is held by the ten biggest clonotypes.

Sequencing input: tumor tissue from primary liver carcinoma. The source of this sequence is a middle-aged man with primary liver carcinoma and hepatitis B virus infection. The chain joins TRBV4-3 to TRBJ2-3; the D gene is perhaps TRBD1 or TRBD2, each of them matching over 6 bases. This receptor carries the CDR3 CASSQDRGAGDTQYF. The DNA is as follows: TGCGCCAGCAGCCAAGATAGGGGGGCGGGAGATACGCAGTATTTT.